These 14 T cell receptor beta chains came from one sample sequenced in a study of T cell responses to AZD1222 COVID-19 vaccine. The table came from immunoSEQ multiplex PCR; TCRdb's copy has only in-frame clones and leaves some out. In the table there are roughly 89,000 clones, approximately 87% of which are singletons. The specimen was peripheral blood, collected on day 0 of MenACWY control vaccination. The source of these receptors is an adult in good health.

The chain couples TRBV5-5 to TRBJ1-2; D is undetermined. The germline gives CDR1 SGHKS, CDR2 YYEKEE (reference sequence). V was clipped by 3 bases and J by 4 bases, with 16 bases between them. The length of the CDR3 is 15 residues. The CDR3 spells CASSSSLGRAYGYTF. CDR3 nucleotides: TGTGCCAGCAGCTCCTCTCTCGGACGGGCCTATGGCTACACCTTC. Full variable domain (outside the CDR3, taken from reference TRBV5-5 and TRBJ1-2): DAGVTQSPTHLIKTRGQQVTLRCSPISGHKSVSWYQQVLGQGPQFIFQYYEKEERGRGNFPDRFSARQFPNYSSELNVNALLLGDSALYLCASSSSLGRAYGYTFGSGTRLTVV.

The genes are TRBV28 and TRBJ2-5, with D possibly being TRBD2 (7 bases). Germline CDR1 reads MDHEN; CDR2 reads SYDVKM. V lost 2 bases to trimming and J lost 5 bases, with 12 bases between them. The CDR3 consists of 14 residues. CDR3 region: CASSLGGAGETQYF. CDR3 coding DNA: TGTGCCAGCAGTTTAGGGGGGGCAGGGGAGACCCAGTACTTC.

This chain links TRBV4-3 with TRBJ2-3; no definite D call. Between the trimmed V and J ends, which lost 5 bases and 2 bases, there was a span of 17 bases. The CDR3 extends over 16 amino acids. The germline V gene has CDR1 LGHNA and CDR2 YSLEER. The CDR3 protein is CASSSSGSASTDTQYF. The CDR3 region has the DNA TGCGCCAGCAGCAGTTCCGGGTCAGCGTCCACAGATACGCAGTATTTT.

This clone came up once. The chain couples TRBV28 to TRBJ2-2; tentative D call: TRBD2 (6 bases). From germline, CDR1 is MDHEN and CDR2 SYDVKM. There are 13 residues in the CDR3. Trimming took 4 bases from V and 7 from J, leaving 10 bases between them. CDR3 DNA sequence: TGTGCCAGCAGTTGGAGGGGAAACGGGGAGCTGTTTTTT. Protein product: CASSWRGNGELFF.

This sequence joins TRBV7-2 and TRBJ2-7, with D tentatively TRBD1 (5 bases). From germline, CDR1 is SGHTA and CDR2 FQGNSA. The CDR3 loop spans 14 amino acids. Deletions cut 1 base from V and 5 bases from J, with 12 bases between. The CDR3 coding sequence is TGTGCCAGCAGCTTAGGGACAAACCTGAACGAGCAGTACTTC. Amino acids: CASSLGTNLNEQYF.

The CDR3 reads CAIRRDREGYGYTF. The CDR3 nucleotides are TGTGCCATCAGGAGGGACAGGGAGGGGTATGGCTACACCTTC. V and J are TRBV10-3 and TRBJ1-2; 9 nucleotides align to TRBD1. The CDR3 is made up of 14 amino acids. J lost 5 bases, V lost 6 bases, and 7 bases had no gene match. The germline V gene has CDR1 ENHRY and CDR2 SYGVKD.

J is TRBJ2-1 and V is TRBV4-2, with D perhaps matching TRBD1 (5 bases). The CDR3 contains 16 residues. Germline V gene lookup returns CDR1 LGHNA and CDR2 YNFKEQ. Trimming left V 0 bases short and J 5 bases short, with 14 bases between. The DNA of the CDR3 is TGTGCCAGCAGCCAAGACTCCTCCAGGGTCCACAATGAGCAGTTCTTC. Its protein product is CASSQDSSRVHNEQFF.

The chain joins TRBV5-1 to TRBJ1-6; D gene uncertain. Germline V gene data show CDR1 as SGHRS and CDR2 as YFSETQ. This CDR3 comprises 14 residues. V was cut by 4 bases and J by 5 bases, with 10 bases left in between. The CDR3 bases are TGCGCCAGCAGCAACGAGGGAAATAATTCACCCCTCCACTTT. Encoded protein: CASSNEGNNSPLHF.

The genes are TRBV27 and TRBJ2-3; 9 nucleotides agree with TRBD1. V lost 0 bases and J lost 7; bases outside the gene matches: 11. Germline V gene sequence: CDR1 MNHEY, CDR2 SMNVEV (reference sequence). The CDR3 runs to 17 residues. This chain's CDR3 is CASSLSAAWDRDNTQYF. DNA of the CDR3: TGTGCCAGCAGTTTATCGGCGGCCTGGGACAGGGATAATACGCAGTATTTT.

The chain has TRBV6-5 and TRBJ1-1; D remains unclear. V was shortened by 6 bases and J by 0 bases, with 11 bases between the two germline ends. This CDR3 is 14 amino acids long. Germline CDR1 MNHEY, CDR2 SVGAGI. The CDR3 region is CASRDWEVNTEAFF. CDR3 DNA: TGTGCCAGCAGGGACTGGGAGGTGAACACTGAAGCTTTCTTT.

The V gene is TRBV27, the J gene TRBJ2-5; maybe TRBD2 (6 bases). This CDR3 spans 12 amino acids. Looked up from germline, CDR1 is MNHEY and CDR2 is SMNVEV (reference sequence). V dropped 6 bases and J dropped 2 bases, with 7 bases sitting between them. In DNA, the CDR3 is TGTGCCAGCAGGGCGGGACAAGAGACCCAGTACTTC. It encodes CASRAGQETQYF.

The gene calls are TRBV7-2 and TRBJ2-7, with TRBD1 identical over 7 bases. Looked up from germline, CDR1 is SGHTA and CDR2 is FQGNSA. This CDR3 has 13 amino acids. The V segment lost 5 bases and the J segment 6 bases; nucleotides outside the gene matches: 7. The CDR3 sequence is CASSGQGGGEQYF. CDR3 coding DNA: TGTGCCAGCAGCGGCCAAGGGGGCGGCGAGCAGTACTTC.

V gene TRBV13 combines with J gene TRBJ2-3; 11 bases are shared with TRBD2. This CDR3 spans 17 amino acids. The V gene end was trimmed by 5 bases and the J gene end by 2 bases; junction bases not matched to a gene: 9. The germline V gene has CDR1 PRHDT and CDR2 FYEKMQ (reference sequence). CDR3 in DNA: TGTGCCAGCAGCGAAACCTCACTAGCGGGAGACACAGATACGCAGTATTTT. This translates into CASSETSLAGDTDTQYF.

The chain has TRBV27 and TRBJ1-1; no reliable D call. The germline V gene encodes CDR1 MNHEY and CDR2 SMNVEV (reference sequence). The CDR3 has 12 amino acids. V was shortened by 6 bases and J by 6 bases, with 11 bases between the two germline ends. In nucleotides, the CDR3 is TGTGCCAGCAGGACCACTGGGTCTGAAGCTTTCTTT. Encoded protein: CASRTTGSEAFF.